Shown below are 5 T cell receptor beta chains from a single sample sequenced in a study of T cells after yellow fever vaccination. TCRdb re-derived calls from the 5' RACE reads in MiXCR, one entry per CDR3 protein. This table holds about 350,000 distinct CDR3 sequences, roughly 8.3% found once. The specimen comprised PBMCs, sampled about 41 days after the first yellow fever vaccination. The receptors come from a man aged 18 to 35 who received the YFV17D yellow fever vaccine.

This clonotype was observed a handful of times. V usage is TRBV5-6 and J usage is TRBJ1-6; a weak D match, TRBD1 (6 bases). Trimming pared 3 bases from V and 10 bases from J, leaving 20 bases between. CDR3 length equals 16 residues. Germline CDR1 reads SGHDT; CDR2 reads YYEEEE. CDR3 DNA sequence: TGTGCCAGCAGCTCCGGGGACTGGGGGGGCGGCTCACCCCTCCACTTT. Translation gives CASSSGDWGGGSPLHF.

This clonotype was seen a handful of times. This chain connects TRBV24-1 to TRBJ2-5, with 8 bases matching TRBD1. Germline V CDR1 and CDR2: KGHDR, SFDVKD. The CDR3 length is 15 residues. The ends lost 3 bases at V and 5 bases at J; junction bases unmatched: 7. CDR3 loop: CATSDAGGLRETQYF. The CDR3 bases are TGTGCCACCAGTGATGCAGGGGGCTTGCGGGAGACCCAGTACTTC.

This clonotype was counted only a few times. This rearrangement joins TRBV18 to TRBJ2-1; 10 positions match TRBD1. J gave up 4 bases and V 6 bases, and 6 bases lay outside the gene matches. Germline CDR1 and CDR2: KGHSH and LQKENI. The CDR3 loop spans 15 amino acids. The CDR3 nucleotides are TGTGCCAGCTCCCGTGGACAGGGGGGATACAATGAGCAGTTCTTC. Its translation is CASSRGQGGYNEQFF.

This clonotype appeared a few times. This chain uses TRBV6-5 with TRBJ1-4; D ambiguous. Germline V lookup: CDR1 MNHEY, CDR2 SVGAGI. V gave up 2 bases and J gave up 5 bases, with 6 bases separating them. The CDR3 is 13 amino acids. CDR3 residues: CASSYRNNEKLFF. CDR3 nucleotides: TGTGCCAGCAGTTACCGGAACAATGAAAAACTGTTTTTT.

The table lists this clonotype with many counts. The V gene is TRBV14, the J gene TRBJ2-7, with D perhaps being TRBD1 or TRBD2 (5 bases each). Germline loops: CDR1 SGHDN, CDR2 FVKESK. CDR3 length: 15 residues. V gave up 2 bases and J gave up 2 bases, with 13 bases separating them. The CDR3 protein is CASSQTGRETYEQYF. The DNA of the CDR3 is TGTGCCAGCAGCCAAACAGGCCGGGAAACCTACGAGCAGTACTTC.